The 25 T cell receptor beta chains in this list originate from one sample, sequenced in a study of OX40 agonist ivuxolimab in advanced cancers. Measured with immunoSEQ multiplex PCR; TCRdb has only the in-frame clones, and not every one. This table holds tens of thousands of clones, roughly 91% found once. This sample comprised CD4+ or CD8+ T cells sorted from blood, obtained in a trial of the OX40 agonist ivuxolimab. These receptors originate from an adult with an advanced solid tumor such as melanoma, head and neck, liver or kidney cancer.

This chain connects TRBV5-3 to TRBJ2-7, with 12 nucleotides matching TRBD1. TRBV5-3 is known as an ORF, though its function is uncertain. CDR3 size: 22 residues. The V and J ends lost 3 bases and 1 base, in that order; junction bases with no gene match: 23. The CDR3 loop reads CARSYRDRGPSYPLVLSYEQYF. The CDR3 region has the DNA TGTGCCAGAAGCTACCGGGACAGGGGGCCCTCCTACCCCCTAGTTCTTTCCTACGAGCAGTACTTC.

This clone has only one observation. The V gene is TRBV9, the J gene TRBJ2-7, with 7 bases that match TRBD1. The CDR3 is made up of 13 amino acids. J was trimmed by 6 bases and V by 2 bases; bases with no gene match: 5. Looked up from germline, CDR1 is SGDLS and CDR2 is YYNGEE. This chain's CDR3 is CASSVRDRGEQYF. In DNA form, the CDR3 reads TGTGCCAGCAGCGTGAGGGACAGAGGCGAGCAGTACTTC. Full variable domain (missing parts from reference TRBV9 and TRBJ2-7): DSGVTQTPKHLITATGQRVTLRCSPRSGDLSVYWYQQSLDQGLQFLIQYYNGEERAKGNILERFSAQQFPDLHSELNLSSLELGDSALYFCASSVRDRGEQYFGPGTRLTVT.

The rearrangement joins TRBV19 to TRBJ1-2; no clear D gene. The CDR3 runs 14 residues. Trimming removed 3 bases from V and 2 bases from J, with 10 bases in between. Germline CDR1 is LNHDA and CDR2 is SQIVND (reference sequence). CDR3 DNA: TGTGCCAGTAGTATCGTCGGGCAGAACTATGGCTACACCTTC. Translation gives CASSIVGQNYGYTF.

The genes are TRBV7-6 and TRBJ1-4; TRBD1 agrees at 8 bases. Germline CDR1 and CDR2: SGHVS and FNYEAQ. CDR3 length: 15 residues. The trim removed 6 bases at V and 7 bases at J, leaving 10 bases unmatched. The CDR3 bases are TGTGCCAGCAGGCCGGGGACAGGAGGTGTTGAAAAACTGTTTTTT. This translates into CASRPGTGGVEKLFF.

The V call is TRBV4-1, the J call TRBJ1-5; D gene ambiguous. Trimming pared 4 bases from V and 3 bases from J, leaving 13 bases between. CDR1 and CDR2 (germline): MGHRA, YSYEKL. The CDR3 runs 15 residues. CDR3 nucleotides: TGCGCCAGCAGCCCAGGATCAGGACTCAATCAGCCCCAGCATTTT. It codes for CASSPGSGLNQPQHF.

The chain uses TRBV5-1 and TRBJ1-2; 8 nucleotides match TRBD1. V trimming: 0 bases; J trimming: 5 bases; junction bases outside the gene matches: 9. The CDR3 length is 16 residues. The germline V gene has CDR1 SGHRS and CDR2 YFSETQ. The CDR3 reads CASSLVVTGVGYGYTF. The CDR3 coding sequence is TGCGCCAGCAGCTTGGTGGTGACAGGGGTTGGGTATGGCTACACCTTC.

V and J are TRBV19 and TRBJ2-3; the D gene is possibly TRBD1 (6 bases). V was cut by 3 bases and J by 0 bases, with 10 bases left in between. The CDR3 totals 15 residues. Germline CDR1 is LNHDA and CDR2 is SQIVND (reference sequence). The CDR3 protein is CASSIGTSSTDTQYF. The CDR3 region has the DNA TGTGCCAGTAGTATTGGGACATCCAGCACAGATACGCAGTATTTT.

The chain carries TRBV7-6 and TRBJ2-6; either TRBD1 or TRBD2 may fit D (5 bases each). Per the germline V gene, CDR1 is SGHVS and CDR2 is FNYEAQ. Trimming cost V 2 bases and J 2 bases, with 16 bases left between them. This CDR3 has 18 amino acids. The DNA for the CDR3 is TGTGCCAGCAGCTTATTTTGGGGACGGAGCGCTGGGGCCAACGTCCTGACTTTC. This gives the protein CASSLFWGRSAGANVLTF.

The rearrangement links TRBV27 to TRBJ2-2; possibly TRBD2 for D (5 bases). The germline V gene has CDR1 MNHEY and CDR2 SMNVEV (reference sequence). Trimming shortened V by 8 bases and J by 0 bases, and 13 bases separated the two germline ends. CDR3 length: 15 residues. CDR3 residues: CASRLGGPNTGELFF. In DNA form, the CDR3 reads TGTGCCAGCCGCCTGGGCGGGCCGAACACCGGGGAGCTGTTTTTT.

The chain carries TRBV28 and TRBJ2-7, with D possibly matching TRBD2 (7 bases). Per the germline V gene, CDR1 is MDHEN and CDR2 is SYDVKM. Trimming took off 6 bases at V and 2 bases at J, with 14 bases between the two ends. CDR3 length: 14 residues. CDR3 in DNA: TGTGCCAGCAGCCGGAGGGGGGGCCCCTACGAGCAGTACTTC. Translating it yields CASSRRGGPYEQYF.

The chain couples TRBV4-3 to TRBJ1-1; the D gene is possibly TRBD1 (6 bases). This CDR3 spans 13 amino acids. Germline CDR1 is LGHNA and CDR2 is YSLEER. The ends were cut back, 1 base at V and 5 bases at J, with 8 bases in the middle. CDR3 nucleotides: TGCGCCAGCAGCCAAGGGCAGGGGACTGAAGCTTTCTTT. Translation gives CASSQGQGTEAFF.

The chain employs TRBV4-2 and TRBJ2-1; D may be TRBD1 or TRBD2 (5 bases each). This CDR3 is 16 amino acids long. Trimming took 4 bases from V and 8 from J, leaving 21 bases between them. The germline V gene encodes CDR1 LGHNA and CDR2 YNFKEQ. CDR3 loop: CASSPREGPEWDEQFF. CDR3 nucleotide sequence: TGTGCCAGCAGCCCAAGAGAGGGACCAGAATGGGATGAGCAGTTCTTC.

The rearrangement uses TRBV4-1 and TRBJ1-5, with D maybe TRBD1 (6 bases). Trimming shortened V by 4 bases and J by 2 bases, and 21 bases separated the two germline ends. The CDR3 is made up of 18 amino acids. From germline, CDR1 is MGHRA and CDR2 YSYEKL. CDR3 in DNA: TGCGCCAGCAGCCTCAACCCCGGGACACAGATGGGCAATCAGCCCCAGCATTTT. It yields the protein CASSLNPGTQMGNQPQHF.

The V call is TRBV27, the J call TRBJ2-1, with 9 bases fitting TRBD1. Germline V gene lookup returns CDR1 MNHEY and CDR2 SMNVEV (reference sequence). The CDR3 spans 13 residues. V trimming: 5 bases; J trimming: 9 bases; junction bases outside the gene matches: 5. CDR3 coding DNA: TGTGCCAGCAGTCTACAGGGGGCGGGTGAGCAGTTCTTC. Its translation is CASSLQGAGEQFF.

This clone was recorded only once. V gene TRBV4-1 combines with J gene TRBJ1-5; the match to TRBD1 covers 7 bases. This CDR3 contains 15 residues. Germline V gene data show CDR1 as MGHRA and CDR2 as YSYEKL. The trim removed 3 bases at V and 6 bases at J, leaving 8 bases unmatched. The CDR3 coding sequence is TGCGCCAGCAGCCAGGAAACAGGGGTGGGTCAGCCCCAGCATTTT. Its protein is CASSQETGVGQPQHF.

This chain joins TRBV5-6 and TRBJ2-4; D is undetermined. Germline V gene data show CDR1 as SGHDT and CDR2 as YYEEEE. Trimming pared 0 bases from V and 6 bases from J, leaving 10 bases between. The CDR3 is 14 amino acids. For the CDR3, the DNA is TGTGCCAGCAGCTTGGAAGGTCGCACAAACATTCAGTACTTC. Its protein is CASSLEGRTNIQYF.

DNA of the CDR3: TGTGCCAGCAGCGCCAAGACGGACTCACCCTACGAGCAGTACTTC. It translates to CASSAKTDSPYEQYF. The J gene is TRBJ2-7, the V gene TRBV9; TRBD2 is a possible D gene (5 bases). V was cut by 3 bases and J by 2 bases, with 15 bases left in between. In germline, CDR1 is SGDLS, CDR2 YYNGEE. CDR3 length: 15 amino acids.

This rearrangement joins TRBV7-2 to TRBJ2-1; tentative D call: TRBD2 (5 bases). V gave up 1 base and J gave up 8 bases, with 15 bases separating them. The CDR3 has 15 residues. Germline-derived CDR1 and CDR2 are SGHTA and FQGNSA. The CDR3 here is CASSLGGRLTDEQFF. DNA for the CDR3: TGTGCCAGCAGCTTAGGAGGGAGACTAACCGATGAGCAGTTCTTC.

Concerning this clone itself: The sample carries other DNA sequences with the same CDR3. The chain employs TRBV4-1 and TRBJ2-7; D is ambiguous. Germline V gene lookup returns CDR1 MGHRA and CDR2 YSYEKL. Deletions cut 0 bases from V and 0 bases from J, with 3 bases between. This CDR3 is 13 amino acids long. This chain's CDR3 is CASSQDSSYEQYF. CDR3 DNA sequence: TGCGCCAGCAGCCAAGATAGCTCCTACGAGCAGTACTTC.

CDR3 nucleotides: TGCGCCAGCAGCTTGGATGCCGTTAACTATGGCTACACCTTC. Translation gives CASSLDAVNYGYTF. V and J are TRBV5-1 and TRBJ1-2; no clear D gene. V gave up 0 bases and J gave up 1 base, with 7 bases separating them. Germline CDR1 SGHRS, CDR2 YFSETQ. This CDR3 is 14 amino acids long.

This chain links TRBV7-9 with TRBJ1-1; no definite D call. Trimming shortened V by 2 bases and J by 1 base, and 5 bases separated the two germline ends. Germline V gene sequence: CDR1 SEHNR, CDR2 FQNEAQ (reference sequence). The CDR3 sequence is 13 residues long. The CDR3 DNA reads TGTGCCAGCAGCTTACCGTCGAACACTGAAGCTTTCTTT. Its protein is CASSLPSNTEAFF.

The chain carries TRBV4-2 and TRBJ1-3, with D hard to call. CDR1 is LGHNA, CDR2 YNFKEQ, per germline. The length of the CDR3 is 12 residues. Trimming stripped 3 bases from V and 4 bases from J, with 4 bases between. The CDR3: CASSQGGNTIYF. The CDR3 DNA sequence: TGTGCCAGCAGCCAGGGGGGAAACACCATATATTTT.

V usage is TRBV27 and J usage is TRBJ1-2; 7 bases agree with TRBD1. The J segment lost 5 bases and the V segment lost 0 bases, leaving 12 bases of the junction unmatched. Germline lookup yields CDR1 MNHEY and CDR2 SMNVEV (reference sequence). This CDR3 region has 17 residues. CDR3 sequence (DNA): TGTGCCAGCAGTTTATCCCAGGGGGGGGGCGCAGGGTATGGCTACACCTTC. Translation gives CASSLSQGGGAGYGYTF.

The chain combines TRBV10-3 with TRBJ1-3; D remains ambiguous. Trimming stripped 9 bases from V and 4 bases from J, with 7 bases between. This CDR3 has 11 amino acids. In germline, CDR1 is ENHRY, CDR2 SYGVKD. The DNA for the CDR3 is TGTGCCATAGTCACGGGAAACACCATATATTTT. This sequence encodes CAIVTGNTIYF.

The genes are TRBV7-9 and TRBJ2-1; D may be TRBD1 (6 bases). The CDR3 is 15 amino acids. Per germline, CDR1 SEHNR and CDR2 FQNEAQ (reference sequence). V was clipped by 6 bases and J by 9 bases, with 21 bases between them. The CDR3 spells CASSHGQSALGEQFF. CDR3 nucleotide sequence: TGTGCCAGCAGTCACGGACAGTCGGCCTTGGGTGAGCAGTTCTTC.